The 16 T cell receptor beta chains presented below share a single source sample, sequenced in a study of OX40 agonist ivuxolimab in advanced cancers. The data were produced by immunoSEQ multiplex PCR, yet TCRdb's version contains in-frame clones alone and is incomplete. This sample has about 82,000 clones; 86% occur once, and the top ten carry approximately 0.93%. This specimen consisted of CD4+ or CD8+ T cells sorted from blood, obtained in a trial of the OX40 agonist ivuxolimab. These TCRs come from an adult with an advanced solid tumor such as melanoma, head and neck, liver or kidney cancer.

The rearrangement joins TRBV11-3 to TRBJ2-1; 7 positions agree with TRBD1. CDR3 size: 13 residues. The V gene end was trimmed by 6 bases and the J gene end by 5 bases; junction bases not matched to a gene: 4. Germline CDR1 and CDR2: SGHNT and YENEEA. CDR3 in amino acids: CASRSDRDNEQFF. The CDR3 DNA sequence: TGTGCCAGCAGATCCGACAGGGACAATGAGCAGTTCTTC.

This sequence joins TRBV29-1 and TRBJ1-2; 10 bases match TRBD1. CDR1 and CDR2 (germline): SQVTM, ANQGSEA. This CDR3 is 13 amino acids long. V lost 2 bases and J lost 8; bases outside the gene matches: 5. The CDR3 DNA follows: TGCAGCGTTGAAAGGGACAGGGGTTACGGCTACACCTTC. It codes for CSVERDRGYGYTF.

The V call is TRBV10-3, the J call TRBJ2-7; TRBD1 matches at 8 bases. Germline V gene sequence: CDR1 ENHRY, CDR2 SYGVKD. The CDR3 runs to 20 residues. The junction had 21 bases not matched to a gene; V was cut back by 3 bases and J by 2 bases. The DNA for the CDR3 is TGTGCCATCAGTGACCGGACAGGGACCAGGGCACGGTTTTCTCCCTACGAGCAGTACTTC. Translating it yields CAISDRTGTRARFSPYEQYF.

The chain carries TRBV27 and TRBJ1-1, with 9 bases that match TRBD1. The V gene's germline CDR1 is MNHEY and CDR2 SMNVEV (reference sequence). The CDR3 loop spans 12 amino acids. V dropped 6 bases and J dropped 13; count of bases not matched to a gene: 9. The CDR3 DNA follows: TGTGCCAGCAGCAGAACAGGGGGCCGCGATTTCTTT. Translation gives CASSRTGGRDFF.

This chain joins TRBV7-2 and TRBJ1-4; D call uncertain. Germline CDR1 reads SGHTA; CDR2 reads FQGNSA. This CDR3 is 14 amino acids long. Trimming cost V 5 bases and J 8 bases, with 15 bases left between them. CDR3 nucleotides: TGTGCCAGCAGCCGTGGACGCCCGCCGGAAAAACTGTTTTTT. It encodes CASSRGRPPEKLFF. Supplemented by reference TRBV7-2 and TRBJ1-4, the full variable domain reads GAGVSQSPSNKVTEKGKDVELRCDPISGHTALYWYRQSLGQGLEFLIYFQGNSAPDKSGLPSDRFSAERTGGSVSTLTIQRTQQEDSAVYLCASSRGRPPEKLFFGSGTQLSVL.

CDR3 coding DNA: TGTGCCAGCAGCTTAGCGCCGGGACTAGCGGGGGGCCACCTCTCCTACGAGCAGTACTTC. Translated: CASSLAPGLAGGHLSYEQYF. V is TRBV7-6 and J is TRBJ2-7, with 15 bases aligning to TRBD2. V lost 0 bases and J lost 0; bases outside the gene matches: 9. Germline V gives CDR1 SGHVS, CDR2 FNYEAQ. The CDR3 sequence is 20 residues long.

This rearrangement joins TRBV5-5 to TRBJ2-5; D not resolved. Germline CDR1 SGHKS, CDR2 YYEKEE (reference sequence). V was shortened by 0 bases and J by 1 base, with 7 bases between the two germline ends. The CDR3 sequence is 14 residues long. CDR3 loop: CASSLEWGQETQYF. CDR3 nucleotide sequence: TGTGCCAGCAGCTTGGAATGGGGCCAAGAGACCCAGTACTTC.

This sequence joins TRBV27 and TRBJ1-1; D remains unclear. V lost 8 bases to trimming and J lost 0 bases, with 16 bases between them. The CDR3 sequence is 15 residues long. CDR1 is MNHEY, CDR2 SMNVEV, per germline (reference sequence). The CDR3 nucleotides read TGTGCCAGCTATCCAGGCGCATCAATGAACACTGAAGCTTTCTTT. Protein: CASYPGASMNTEAFF.

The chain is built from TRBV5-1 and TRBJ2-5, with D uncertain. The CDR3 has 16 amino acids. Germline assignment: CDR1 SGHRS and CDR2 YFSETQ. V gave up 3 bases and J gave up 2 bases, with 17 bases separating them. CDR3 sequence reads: CASSSSFSRGQETQYF. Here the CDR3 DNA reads TGCGCCAGCAGCTCTTCTTTTTCGCGTGGGCAAGAGACCCAGTACTTC.

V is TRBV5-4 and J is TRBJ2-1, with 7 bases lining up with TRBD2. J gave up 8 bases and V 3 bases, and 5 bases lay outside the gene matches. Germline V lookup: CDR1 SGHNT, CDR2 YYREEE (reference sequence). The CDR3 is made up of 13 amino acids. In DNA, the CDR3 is TGTGCCAGCAGCTGGCGGGAGAGGGATGAGCAGTTCTTC. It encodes CASSWRERDEQFF.

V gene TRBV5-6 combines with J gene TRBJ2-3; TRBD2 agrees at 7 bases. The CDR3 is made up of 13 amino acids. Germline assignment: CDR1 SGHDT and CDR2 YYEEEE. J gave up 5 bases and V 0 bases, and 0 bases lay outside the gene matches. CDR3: CASSLGEGDTQYF. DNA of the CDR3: TGTGCCAGCAGCTTGGGGGAGGGAGATACGCAGTATTTT.

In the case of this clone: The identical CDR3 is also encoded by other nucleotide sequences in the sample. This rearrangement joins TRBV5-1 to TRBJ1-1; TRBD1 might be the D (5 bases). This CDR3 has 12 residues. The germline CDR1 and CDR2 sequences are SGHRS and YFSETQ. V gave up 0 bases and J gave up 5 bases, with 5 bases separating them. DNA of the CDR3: TGCGCCAGCAGCTTGGAGGGGACTGAAGCTTTCTTT. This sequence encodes CASSLEGTEAFF.

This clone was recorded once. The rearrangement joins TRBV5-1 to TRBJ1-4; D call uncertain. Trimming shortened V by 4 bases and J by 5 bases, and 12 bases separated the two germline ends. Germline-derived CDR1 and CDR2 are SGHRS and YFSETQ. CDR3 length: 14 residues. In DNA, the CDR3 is TGCGCCAGCAGCCACAGTCTGGGAAATGAAAAACTGTTTTTT. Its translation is CASSHSLGNEKLFF.

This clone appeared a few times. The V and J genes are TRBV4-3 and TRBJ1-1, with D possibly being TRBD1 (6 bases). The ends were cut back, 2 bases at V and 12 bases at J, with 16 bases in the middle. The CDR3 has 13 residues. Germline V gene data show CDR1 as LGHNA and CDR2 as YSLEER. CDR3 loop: CASSQTGSSVPFF. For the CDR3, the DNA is TGCGCCAGCAGCCAAACAGGGTCTTCTGTTCCTTTCTTT.

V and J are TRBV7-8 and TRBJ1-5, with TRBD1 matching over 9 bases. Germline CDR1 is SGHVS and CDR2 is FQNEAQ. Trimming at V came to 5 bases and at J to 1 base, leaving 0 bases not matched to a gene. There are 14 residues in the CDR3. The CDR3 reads CASSGTGSNQPQHF. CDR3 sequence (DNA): TGTGCCAGCAGCGGGACAGGGAGCAATCAGCCCCAGCATTTT.

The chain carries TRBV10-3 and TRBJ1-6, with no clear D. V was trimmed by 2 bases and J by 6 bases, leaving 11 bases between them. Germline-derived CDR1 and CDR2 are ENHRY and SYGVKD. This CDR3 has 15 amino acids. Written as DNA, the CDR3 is TGTGCCATCAGTGAGCTGGGGAGGATTAATTCACCCCTCCACTTT. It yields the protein CAISELGRINSPLHF.